Reported below is one T cell receptor beta chain. Its antigen is undetermined. The data were taken from a study of blood T cells in healthy people across ages. Across the whole study: About one barcoded beta molecule per two T cells was the capture yield of template switching. Findings of the study overall: It was held that diversity estimates obtained from one million T cells represented underestimates.

Isolated PBMCs totaled at least 7 million in each sample. Germline CDR1 reads KGHSH; CDR2 reads LQKENI. The CDR3 is made up of 14 amino acids. V was clipped by 3 bases and J by 5 bases, with 13 bases between them. A second PCR of about 7 to 12 cycles used a sample-barcoded 5' primer and a J-beta primer mix. TCRdb reprocessed the 5' RACE reads via MiXCR and lists one record per CDR3 protein. The sample yields 700,000 or so distinct CDR3 sequences, approximately 40% seen once. The sequenced sample was blood. V usage is TRBV18 and J usage is TRBJ2-5; weak D call: TRBD2 (6 bases). The clonotype was recovered from an elderly man in good health. The CDR3 protein is CASSPTTLAETQYF. CDR3 DNA: TGTGCCAGCTCACCTACTACCCTAGCGGAGACCCAGTACTTC. Full variable domain (rest looked up from reference TRBV18 and TRBJ2-5): NAGVMQNPRHLVRRRGQEARLRCSPMKGHSHVYWYRQLPEEGLKFMVYLQKENIIDESGMPKERFSAEFPKEGPSILRIQQVVRGDSAAYFCASSPTTLAETQYFGPGTRLLVL.